A selection of T cell receptor beta chains follows, all from one sample in a study of blood T cell repertoires in COVID-19. The repertoire was sequenced with immunoSEQ multiplex PCR; TCRdb's copy has only in-frame clones and lacks some. This table has tens of thousands of clones, roughly 84% appearing once. Sequenced material: peripheral blood. The source of these receptors is a woman in her 70s in a cohort sampled during active COVID-19. CDR3s include the opening cysteine and the closing phenylalanine or tryptophan. The D gene is left open where the match is weak. Some rows have no size entry. The others give once, few or many, or a class for an expanded clone.

d_call | j_call | clone_size | v_call | cdr3_nt | cdr3_aa
TRBD2 | TRBJ2-7 | NA | TRBV7-6 | TGTGCCAGCAGCCCCAGCCGGCGGGGGTCCTACGAGCAGTACTTC | CASSPSRRGSYEQYF
NA | TRBJ2-7 | NA | TRBV2 | TGTGCCAGCAGTGCACTATCCGGGACATCCTCCTACGAGCAGTACTTC | CASSALSGTSSYEQYF
TRBD1 | TRBJ2-7 | once | TRBV9 | TGTGCCAGCAGCGTAGATGGGACAGGGGGCGCAGGGGACGAGCAGTACTTC | CASSVDGTGGAGDEQYF
TRBD2 | TRBJ2-5 | once | TRBV10-3 | TGTGCCACCTCTAGCGGGGGGGAGACCCAGTACTTC | CATSSGGETQYF
TRBD1 | TRBJ2-4 | NA | TRBV28 | TGTGCCAGCAGTCGAGACAGGGTTGGGCACATTCAGTACTTC | CASSRDRVGHIQYF
NA | TRBJ1-2 | NA | TRBV7-9 | TGTGCCAGCAGCCCAGTCGCCGACAGGCTGAATGGCTACACCTTC | CASSPVADRLNGYTF
NA | TRBJ2-2 | NA | TRBV18 | TGTGCCAGCTCACCCGGACAGCCAACGAACACCGGGGAGCTGTTTTTT | CASSPGQPTNTGELFF
NA | TRBJ2-1 | NA | TRBV28 | TGTGCCAGCACCCCCCTATTAAGGAGCGGAAAAGCCTACAATGAGCAGTTCTTC | CASTPLLRSGKAYNEQFF
TRBD2 | TRBJ2-1 | NA | TRBV2 | TGTGCCAGCACCCCACTAGCGGGATCCTACAATGAGCAGTTCTTC | CASTPLAGSYNEQFF
NA | TRBJ2-1 | NA | TRBV10-3 | TGTGCCTCCTGGGATCAGGGCTATCTCAATGAGCAGTTCTTC | CASWDQGYLNEQFF
NA | TRBJ1-5 | few | TRBV21-1 | TGTGCCAGCAGCCCCCAGATCCATAGCAATCAGCCCCAGCATTTT | CASSPQIHSNQPQHF
NA | TRBJ2-1 | NA | TRBV25-1 | TGTGCCAGCAGCCATGGTCTCATTAGCTCCTACAATGAGCAGTTCTTC | CASSHGLISSYNEQFF
TRBD1 | TRBJ1-5 | few | TRBV19 | TGTGCCAGTAGCAGTACAGGGGGCAATCAGCCCCAGCATTTT | CASSSTGGNQPQHF
NA | TRBJ2-1 | NA | TRBV6-5 | TGTGCCAGCCGTCCCGGGAGTACGATCAATGAGCAGTTCTTC | CASRPGSTINEQFF
NA | TRBJ2-7 | NA | TRBV2 | TGTGCCAGCAGTCTAGGACTATCCAAAGTGGAGCAGTACTTC | CASSLGLSKVEQYF
NA | TRBJ2-1 | once | TRBV27 | TGTGAGGCGGGCACCTACAATGAGCAGTTCTTC | CEAGTYNEQFF
NA | TRBJ2-3 | NA | TRBV7-9 | TGTGCCAGCAGCTTAGCGGGGACTTTTACGCAGTATTTT | CASSLAGTFTQYF
TRBD1 | TRBJ1-5 | NA | TRBV4-2 | TGTGCCAGCAGCCAAGGGGCGGGGACAGGGGGATTTCAGCCCCAGCATTTT | CASSQGAGTGGFQPQHF
TRBD2 | TRBJ2-7 | NA | TRBV19 | TGTGCCAGTACCTATAGCGGGAGTGCCTACGAGCAGTACTTC | CASTYSGSAYEQYF
TRBD2 | TRBJ2-5 | NA | TRBV28 | TGTGCCAGCAGTTTAGGCGGGAGAAGAGAGACCCAGTACTTC | CASSLGGRRETQYF
NA | TRBJ2-2 | once | TRBV18 | TGTGCCAGCTCACCGGGAGCGAACACCGGGGAGCTGTTTTTT | CASSPGANTGELFF
NA | TRBJ2-4 | few | TRBV10-3 | TGTGCCATCAGTGAAACAGGGTACATTCAGTACTTC | CAISETGYIQYF
NA | TRBJ1-5 | NA | TRBV7-9 | TGTGCCAGCAGCCCCATTGGGGAGGGTAGACAGCCCCAGCATTTT | CASSPIGEGRQPQHF
TRBD1 | TRBJ1-1 | once | TRBV6-4 | TGTGCCAGCAGTCCGTCTCCCGGGACAGGTGAAGCTTTCTTT | CASSPSPGTGEAFF
TRBD2 | TRBJ2-1 | once | TRBV25-1 | TGTGCCAGCAGTATGAGCGGGGGATCCTACAATGAGCAGTTCTTC | CASSMSGGSYNEQFF
NA | TRBJ1-5 | once | TRBV18 | TGTGCCAGCTCACCAAGGCGGTATAGCAATCAGCCCCAGCATTTT | CASSPRRYSNQPQHF
TRBD2 | TRBJ2-4 | NA | TRBV5-1 | TGCGCCAGCAGCTTAGATAGCGGGAGAGTTGGTGCCATTCAGTACTTC | CASSLDSGRVGAIQYF
TRBD2 | TRBJ2-1 | few | TRBV10-1 | TGCGCCAGCAGTGGGGGTAGCGGGATAGGCCCCTACAATGAGCAGTTCTTC | CASSGGSGIGPYNEQFF
TRBD2 | TRBJ2-3 | NA | TRBV9 | TGTGCCAGCAGCGTAGCGCTAGCGGGAGGGCCATTCCCAGATACGCAGTATTTT | CASSVALAGGPFPDTQYF
NA | TRBJ2-3 | few | TRBV5-1 | TGCGCCAGCAGCATCCCTAGCGAACCCGGCACAGATACGCAGTATTTT | CASSIPSEPGTDTQYF
NA | TRBJ1-2 | NA | TRBV5-4 | TGTGCCAGCAGCTTGGCCCTTACAGGCTATGGCTACACCTTC | CASSLALTGYGYTF
TRBD1 | TRBJ1-1 | NA | TRBV27 | TGCGCCAGCTTCCAGGGGGCACCGGACACTGAAGCTTTCTTT | CASFQGAPDTEAFF
NA | TRBJ2-7 | NA | TRBV12-3/TRBV12-4 | TGTGCCAGCACCATAGGAGGTTCCGAGCAGTACTTC | CASTIGGSEQYF
NA | TRBJ1-6 | NA | TRBV18 | TGTGCCAGCTCACCTGCTGACGGGGGGAATTCACCCCTCCACTTT | CASSPADGGNSPLHF
NA | TRBJ1-1 | once | TRBV12-5 | TGTGCTAGTGGTCTGCAGGGGATTGAAGCTTTCTTT | CASGLQGIEAFF
NA | TRBJ1-1 | NA | TRBV6-2/TRBV6-3 | TGTGCCAGCAGTTACTCGCAGGGTTTCATTGAAGCTTTCTTT | CASSYSQGFIEAFF
NA | TRBJ1-4 | NA | TRBV7-2 | TGTGCCAGCAGCTTAGGCCGGTATAATGAAAAACTGTTTTTT | CASSLGRYNEKLFF
TRBD2 | TRBJ2-3 | NA | TRBV5-1 | TGCGCCAGCAGCCCCAAGCGGGAGGGCACAGATACGCAGTATTTT | CASSPKREGTDTQYF
TRBD2 | TRBJ2-1 | NA | TRBV18 | TGTGCCAGCTCACCAGGACTAGCGGCGGGCAATGAGCAGTTCTTC | CASSPGLAAGNEQFF
TRBD1 | TRBJ1-3 | NA | TRBV9 | TGTGCCAGCAGCGTATCGACAGGGGGGAACACCATATATTTT | CASSVSTGGNTIYF
NA | TRBJ2-2 | NA | TRBV4-3 | TGCGCCAGCAGCCAAGAAAACCTACGTGGGGAGCTGTTTTTT | CASSQENLRGELFF
NA | TRBJ1-1 | NA | TRBV5-1 | TGCGCCAGCAGCTTGGACGGGACACTGAACACTGAAGCTTTCTTT | CASSLDGTLNTEAFF
NA | TRBJ1-1 | few | TRBV11-2 | TGTGCCAGCAGCCGCCGGGTCGAAGCTTTCTTT | CASSRRVEAFF
NA | TRBJ2-3 | NA | TRBV5-6 | TGTGCCAGCAGCTTGGTAGGTGGTAGGGGGAGCACAGATACGCAGTATTTT | CASSLVGGRGSTDTQYF
TRBD2 | TRBJ2-7 | once | TRBV29-1 | TGCAGCGCCTCCGGGACTAGACCGTACGAGCAGTACTTC | CSASGTRPYEQYF